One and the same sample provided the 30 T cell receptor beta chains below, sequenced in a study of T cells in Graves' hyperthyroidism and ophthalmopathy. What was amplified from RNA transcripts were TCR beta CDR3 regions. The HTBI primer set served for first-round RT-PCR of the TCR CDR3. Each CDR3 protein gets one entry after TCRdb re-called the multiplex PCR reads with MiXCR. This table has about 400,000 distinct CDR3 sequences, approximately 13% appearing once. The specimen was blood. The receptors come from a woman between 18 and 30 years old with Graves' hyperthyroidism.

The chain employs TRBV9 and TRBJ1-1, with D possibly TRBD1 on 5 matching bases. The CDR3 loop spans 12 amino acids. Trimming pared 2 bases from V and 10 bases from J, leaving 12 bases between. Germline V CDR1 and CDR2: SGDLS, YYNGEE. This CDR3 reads CASSVVQAGAFF. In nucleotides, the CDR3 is TGTGCCAGCAGCGTGGTACAGGCTGGAGCTTTCTTT.

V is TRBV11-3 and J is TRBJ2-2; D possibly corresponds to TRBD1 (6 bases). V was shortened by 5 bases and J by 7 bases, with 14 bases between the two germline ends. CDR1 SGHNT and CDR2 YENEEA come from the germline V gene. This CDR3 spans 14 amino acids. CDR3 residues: CASSLTQGIGELFF. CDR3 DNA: TGTGCCAGCAGCCTAACACAGGGAATCGGGGAGCTGTTTTTT.

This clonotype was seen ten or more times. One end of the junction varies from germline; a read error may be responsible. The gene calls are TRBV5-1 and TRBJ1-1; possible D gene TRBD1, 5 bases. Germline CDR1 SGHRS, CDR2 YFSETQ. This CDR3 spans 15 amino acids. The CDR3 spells CASSLSGGLNTEAFF. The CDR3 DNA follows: TGTGCCAGCAGTTTAAGTGGGGGACTGAACACTGAAGCTTTCTTT.

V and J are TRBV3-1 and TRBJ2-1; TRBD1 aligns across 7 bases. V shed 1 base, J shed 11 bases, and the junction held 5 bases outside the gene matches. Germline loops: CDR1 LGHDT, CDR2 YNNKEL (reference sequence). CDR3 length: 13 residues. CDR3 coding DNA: TGTGCCAGCAGCCAAGGTGTGAGGGGGCAGCAGTTCTTC. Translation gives CASSQGVRGQQFF.

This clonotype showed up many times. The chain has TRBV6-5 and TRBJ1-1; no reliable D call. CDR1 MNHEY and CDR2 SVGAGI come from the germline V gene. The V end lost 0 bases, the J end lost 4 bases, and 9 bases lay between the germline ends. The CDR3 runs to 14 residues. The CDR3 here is CASSYSEVATEAFF. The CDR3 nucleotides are TGTGCCAGCAGTTACTCCGAGGTCGCCACTGAAGCTTTCTTT.

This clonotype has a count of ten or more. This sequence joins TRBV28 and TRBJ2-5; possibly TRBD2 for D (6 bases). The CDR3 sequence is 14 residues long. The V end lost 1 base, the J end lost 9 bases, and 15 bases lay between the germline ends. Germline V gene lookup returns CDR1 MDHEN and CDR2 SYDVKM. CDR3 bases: TGTGCCAGCAGTTTATCCGAGACTAGAGGGGCCCAGTACTTC. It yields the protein CASSLSETRGAQYF.

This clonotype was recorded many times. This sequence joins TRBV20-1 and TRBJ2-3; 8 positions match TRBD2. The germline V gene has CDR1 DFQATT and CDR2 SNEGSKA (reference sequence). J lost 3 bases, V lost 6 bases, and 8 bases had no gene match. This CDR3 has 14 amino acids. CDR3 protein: CSATSGRGTDTQYF. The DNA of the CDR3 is TGCAGTGCCACGAGCGGGAGAGGGACAGATACGCAGTATTTT.

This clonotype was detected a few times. CDR3 residues: CSVSKNEKLFF. The CDR3 DNA reads TGCAGCGTTAGCAAAAATGAAAAACTGTTTTTT. The chain links TRBV29-1 to TRBJ1-4; D is unresolved. This CDR3 has 11 residues. Germline CDR1 is SQVTM and CDR2 is ANQGSEA. Trimming took 5 bases from V and 5 from J, leaving 6 bases between them.

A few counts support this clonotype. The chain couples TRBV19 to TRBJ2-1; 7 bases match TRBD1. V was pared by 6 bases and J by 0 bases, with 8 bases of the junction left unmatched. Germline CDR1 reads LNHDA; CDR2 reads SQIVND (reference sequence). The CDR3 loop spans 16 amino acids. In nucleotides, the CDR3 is TGTGCCAGTAGGCAAACTTGGACAGGCTCCTACAATGAGCAGTTCTTC. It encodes CASRQTWTGSYNEQFF. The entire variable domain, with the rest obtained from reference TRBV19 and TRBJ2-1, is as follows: DGGITQSPKYLFRKEGQNVTLSCEQNLNHDAMYWYRQDPGQGLRLIYYSQIVNDFQKGDIAEGYSVSREKKESFPLTVTSAQKNPTAFYLCASRQTWTGSYNEQFFGPGTRLTVL.

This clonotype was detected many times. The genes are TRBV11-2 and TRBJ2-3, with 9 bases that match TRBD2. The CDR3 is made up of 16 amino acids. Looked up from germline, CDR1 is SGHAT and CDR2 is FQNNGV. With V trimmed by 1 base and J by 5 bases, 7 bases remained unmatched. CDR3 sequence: CASSLVSGRIGDTQYF. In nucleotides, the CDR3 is TGTGCCAGCAGCTTAGTTAGCGGGAGAATCGGAGATACGCAGTATTTT.

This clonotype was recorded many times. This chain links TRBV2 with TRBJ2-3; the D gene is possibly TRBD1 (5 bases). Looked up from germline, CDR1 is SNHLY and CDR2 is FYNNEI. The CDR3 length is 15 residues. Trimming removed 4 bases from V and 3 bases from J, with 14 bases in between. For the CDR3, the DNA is TGTGCCAGCAGTGTCGACAGTACCAATACAGATACGCAGTATTTT. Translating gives CASSVDSTNTDTQYF.

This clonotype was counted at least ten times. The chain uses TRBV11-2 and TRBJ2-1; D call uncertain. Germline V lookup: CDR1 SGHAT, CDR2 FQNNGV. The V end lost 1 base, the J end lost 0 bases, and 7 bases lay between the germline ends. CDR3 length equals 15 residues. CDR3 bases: TGTGCCAGCAGCTTAGTCAGGAGCTCCTACAATGAGCAGTTCTTC. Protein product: CASSLVRSSYNEQFF.

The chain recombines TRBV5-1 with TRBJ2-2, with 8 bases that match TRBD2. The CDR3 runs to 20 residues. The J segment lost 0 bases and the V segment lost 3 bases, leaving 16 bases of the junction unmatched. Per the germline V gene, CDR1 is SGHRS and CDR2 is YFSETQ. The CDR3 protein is CASSSRRSSGWLPNTGELFF. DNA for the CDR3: TGCGCCAGCAGCTCACGCCGATCTAGCGGGTGGTTACCGAACACCGGGGAGCTGTTTTTT.

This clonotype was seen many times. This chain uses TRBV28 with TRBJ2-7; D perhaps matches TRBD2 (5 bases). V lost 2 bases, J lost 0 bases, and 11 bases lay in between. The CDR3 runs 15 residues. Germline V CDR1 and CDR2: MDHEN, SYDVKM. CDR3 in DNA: TGTGCCAGCAGTTTACCTAGCTTCAGCTCCTACGAGCAGTACTTC. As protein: CASSLPSFSSYEQYF.

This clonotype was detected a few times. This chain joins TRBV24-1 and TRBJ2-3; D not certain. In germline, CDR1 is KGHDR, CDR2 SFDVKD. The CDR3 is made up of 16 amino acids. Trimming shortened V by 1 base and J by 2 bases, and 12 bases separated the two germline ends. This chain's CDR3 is CATSDLGGANTDTQYF. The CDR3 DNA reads TGTGCCACCAGTGATTTAGGCGGCGCGAACACAGATACGCAGTATTTT.

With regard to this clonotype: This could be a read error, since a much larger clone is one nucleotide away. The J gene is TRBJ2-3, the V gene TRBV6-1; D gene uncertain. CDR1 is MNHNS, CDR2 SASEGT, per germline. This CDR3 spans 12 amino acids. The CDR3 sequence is CAGSDLTDTQYF. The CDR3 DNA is TGTGCCGGCAGCGATCTCACAGATACGCAGTATTTT.

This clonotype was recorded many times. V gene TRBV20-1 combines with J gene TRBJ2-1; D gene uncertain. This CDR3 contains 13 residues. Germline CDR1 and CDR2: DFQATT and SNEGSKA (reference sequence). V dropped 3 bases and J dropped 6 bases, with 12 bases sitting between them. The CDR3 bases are TGCAGTGCTAGTTCTGGTGTGGGCAATGAGCAGTTCTTC. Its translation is CSASSGVGNEQFF.

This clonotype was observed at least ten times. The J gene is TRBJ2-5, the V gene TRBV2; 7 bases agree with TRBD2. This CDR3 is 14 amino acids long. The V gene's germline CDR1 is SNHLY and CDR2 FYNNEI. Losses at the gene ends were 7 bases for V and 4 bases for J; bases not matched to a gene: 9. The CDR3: CASKQVLAAETQYF. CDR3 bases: TGTGCCAGCAAACAGGTCCTAGCGGCAGAGACCCAGTACTTC.

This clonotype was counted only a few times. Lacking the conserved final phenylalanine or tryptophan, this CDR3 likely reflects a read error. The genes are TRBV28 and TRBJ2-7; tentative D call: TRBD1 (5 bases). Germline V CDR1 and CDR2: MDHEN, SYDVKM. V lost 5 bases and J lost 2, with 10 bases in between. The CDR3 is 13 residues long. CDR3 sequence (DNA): TGTGCCAGCAGTGGGGCACCTACCTACGAGCAGTACTCC. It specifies CASSGAPTYEQYS.

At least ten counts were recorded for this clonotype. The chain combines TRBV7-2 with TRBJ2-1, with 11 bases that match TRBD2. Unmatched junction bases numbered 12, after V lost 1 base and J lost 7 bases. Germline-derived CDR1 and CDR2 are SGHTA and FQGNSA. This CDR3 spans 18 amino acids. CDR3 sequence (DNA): TGTGCCAGCAGCTTAGGCGGACCGGGACTAGCGGTCGGGAATGAGCAGTTCTTC. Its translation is CASSLGGPGLAVGNEQFF.

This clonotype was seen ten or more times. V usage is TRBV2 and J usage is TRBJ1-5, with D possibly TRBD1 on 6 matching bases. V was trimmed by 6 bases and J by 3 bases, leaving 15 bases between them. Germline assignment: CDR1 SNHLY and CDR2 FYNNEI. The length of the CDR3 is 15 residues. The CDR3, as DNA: TGTGCCAGCAGCCCCGAGACAGGATTCAATCAGCCCCAGCATTTT. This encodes CASSPETGFNQPQHF.

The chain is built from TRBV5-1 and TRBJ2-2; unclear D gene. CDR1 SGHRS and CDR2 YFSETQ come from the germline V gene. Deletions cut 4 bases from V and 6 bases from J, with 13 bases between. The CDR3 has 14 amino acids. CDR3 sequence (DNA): TGCGCCAGCAGCCCAGACGGTGAACCCGGGGAGCTGTTTTTT. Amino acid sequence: CASSPDGEPGELFF. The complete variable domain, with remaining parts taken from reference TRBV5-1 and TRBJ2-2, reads KAGVTQTPRYLIKTRGQQVTLSCSPISGHRSVSWYQQTPGQGLQFLFEYFSETQRNKGNFPGRFSGRQFSNSRSEMNVSTLELGDSALYLCASSPDGEPGELFFGEGSRLTVL.

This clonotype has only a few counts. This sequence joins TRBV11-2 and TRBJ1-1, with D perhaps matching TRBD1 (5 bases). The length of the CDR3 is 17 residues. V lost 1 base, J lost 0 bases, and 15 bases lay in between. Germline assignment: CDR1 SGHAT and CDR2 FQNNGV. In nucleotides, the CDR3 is TGTGCCAGCAGCTTAGTTAACAGGAGCTGGATGAACACTGAAGCTTTCTTT. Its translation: CASSLVNRSWMNTEAFF.

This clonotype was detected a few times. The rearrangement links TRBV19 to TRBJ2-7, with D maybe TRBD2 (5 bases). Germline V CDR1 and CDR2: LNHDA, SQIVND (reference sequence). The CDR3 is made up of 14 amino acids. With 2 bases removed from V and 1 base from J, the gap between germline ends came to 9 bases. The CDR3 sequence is CASSITTTSYEQYF. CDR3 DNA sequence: TGTGCCAGTAGTATAACGACTACGTCCTACGAGCAGTACTTC.

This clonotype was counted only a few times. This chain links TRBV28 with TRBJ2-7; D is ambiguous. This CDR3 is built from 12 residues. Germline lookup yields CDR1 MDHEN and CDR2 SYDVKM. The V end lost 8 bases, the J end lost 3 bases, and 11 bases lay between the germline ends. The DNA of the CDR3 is TGTGCCAGCCAATCGACTGACTACGAGCAGTACTTC. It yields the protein CASQSTDYEQYF.

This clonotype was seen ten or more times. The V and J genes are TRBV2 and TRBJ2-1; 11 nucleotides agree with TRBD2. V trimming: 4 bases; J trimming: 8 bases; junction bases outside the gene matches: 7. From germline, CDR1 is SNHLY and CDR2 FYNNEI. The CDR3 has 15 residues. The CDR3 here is CASSGVAGGPHEQFF. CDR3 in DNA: TGTGCCAGCAGTGGGGTAGCGGGAGGGCCCCATGAGCAGTTCTTC.

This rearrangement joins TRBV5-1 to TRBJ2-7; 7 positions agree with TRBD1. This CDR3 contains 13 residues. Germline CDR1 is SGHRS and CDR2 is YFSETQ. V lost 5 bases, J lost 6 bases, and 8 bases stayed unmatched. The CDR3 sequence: CASRYTGVGEQYF. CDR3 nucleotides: TGCGCCAGCAGGTATACAGGGGTCGGCGAGCAGTACTTC.

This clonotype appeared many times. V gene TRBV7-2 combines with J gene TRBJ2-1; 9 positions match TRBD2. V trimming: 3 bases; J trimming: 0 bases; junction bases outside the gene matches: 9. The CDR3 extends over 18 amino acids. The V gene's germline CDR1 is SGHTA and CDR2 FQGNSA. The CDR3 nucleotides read TGTGCCAGCAGCTTGGAACTAGCGGGTGCGAGCTCCTACAATGAGCAGTTCTTC. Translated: CASSLELAGASSYNEQFF.

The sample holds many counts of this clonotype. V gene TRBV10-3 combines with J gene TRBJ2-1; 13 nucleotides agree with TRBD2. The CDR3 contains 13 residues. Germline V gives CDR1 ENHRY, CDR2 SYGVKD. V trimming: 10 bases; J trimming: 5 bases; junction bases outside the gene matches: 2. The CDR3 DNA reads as TGTGCCACCGGGACTAGCGGGAACAATGAGCAGTTCTTC. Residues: CATGTSGNNEQFF.

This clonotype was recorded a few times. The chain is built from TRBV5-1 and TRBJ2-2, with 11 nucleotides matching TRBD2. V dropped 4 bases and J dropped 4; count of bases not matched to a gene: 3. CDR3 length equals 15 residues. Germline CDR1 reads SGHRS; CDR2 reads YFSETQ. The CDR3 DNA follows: TGCGCCAGCAGCGGGACTAGCGGAACCACCGGGGAGCTGTTTTTT. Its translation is CASSGTSGTTGELFF.